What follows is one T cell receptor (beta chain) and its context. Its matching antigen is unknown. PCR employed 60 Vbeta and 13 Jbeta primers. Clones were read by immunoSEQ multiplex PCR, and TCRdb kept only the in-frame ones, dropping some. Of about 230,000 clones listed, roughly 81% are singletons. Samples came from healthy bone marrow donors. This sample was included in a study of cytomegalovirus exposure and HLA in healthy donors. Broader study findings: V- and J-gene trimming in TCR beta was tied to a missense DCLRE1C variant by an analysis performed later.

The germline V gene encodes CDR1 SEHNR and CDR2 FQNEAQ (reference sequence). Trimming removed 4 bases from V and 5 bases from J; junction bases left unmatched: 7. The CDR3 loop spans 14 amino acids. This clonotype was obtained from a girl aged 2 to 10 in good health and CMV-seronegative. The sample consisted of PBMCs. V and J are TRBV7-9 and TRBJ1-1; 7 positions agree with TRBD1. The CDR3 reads CASSWLPGQTEAFF. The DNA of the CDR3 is TGTGCCAGCAGCTGGCTACCGGGACAGACTGAAGCTTTCTTT.